This T cell receptor beta chain was sequenced in a study of T cell clonality in common variable immunodeficiency. Broader study findings: CVID subjects showed higher TCRbeta clonality than healthy controls. Fewer deletions and N-nucleotide insertions were reportedly seen in common variable immunodeficiency TCR beta sequences.

Caucasian heritage predominated among both patients and controls. The V end lost 0 bases, the J end lost 1 base, and 9 bases lay between the germline ends. The CDR3 totals 14 residues. From germline, CDR1 is DFQATT and CDR2 SNEGSKA (reference sequence). Equal genomic DNA amounts from CVID and control samples were sequenced. The repertoire was sequenced with immunoSEQ multiplex PCR; TCRdb's copy has only in-frame clones and lacks some. The sample yields 50,000 to 65,000 clones, without any singletons. This clone has a count of ten or more. Its cognate antigen is unknown. The read halts 3 residues ahead of the CDR3 end, with the missing end drawn from the germline J gene.

The origin of this receptor is a person between 18 and 75 years old in good health. The source material was peripheral blood mononuclear cells. The chain carries TRBV20-1 and TRBJ1-1; tentative D call: TRBD1 (6 bases). The CDR3 spells CSARDIRGNTEAFF. Partial CDR3 DNA: TGCAGTGCTAGAGACATCAGGGGGAACACTGAA.